Shown below are 23 T cell receptor beta chains from a single sample sequenced in a study of T cell repertoires in cytomegalovirus infection. TCRdb processed the reads anew with MiXCR; each CDR3 protein has one entry. The sample has around 430,000 distinct CDR3 sequences; about 44% are singletons. No antigen has been assigned to these receptors. Sequences were derived from cultured PBMCs, sampled from culture after CMV antigen stimulation. The origin of the receptors is a human donor in good health (CMV status not recorded). Some clones in this sample may be carry-over from other donors' samples.

This clonotype was seen only a few times. The chain uses TRBV28 and TRBJ2-5, with 7 bases lining up with TRBD1. The CDR3 extends over 16 amino acids. V shed 5 bases and J 4 bases; nucleotides not matched to a gene: 13. Germline V lookup: CDR1 MDHEN, CDR2 SYDVKM. CDR3 DNA: TGTGCCAGCAGTCCAATCCGCCGCACAGGGGTAGAGACCCAGTACTTC. This translates into CASSPIRRTGVETQYF.

This clonotype was observed a few times. The V gene is TRBV7-9, the J gene TRBJ2-2; D possibly corresponds to TRBD1 (5 bases). From germline, CDR1 is SEHNR and CDR2 FQNEAQ (reference sequence). Trimming cost V 5 bases and J 0 bases, with 31 bases left between them. The CDR3 covers 22 residues. The CDR3 loop is CASSHPKGYVVIPETNTGELFF. In DNA form, the CDR3 reads TGTGCCAGCAGCCACCCCAAGGGGTACGTCGTTATCCCAGAAACGAACACCGGGGAGCTGTTTTTT.

This chain links TRBV19 with TRBJ1-3; TRBD1 might be the D (5 bases). The CDR3 has 17 residues. V lost 4 bases, J lost 0 bases, and 16 bases lay in between. The germline gives CDR1 LNHDA, CDR2 SQIVND (reference sequence). The CDR3 is CASSTPLGADSGNTIYF. CDR3 coding DNA: TGTGCCAGTAGTACCCCCCTCGGGGCAGACTCTGGAAACACCATATATTTT.

This clonotype was recorded a few times. V gene TRBV7-9 combines with J gene TRBJ1-4, with 8 bases lining up with TRBD1. This CDR3 is 16 amino acids long. Germline trimming cut 2 bases from V and 5 bases from J; bases unmatched to any gene: 7. Per germline, CDR1 SEHNR and CDR2 FQNEAQ (reference sequence). CDR3 loop: CASSLPPGTGNEKLFF. CDR3 coding DNA: TGTGCCAGCAGCTTACCCCCCGGGACAGGAAATGAAAAACTGTTTTTT.

This clonotype was seen a handful of times. The V and J genes are TRBV6-1 and TRBJ1-6; possibly TRBD1 for D (6 bases). V lost 9 bases to trimming and J lost 10 bases, with 16 bases between them. This CDR3 region has 13 residues. From germline, CDR1 is MNHNS and CDR2 SASEGT. CDR3 sequence: CASRDSGDSPLHF. The CDR3 region has the DNA TGTGCCAGTCGGGATTCAGGGGACTCACCCCTCCACTTT.

This clonotype was picked up a small number of times. The chain uses TRBV7-2 and TRBJ2-1; 14 bases fit TRBD2. Germline loops: CDR1 SGHTA, CDR2 FQGNSA. The CDR3 runs 15 residues. V shed 6 bases, J shed 10 bases, and the junction held 8 bases outside the gene matches. The CDR3: CASRKGLAGGGEQFF. For the CDR3, the DNA is TGTGCCAGCAGAAAAGGACTAGCGGGAGGCGGGGAGCAGTTCTTC.

This clonotype was seen a handful of times. The chain uses TRBV4-1 and TRBJ2-7, with D possibly TRBD2 on 7 matching bases. V lost 3 bases and J 5 bases, leaving 20 bases between the germline ends. Germline V gives CDR1 MGHRA, CDR2 YSYEKL. The CDR3 sequence is 16 residues long. CDR3 bases: TGCGCCAGCAGCCAGGCCTATGACGGGGGGCTAAACGAGCAGTACTTC. This translates into CASSQAYDGGLNEQYF.

This clonotype was observed a handful of times. The gene calls are TRBV7-6 and TRBJ2-7, with 12 bases matching TRBD1. V dropped 5 bases and J dropped 4; count of bases not matched to a gene: 9. Germline CDR1 SGHVS, CDR2 FNYEAQ. The CDR3 has 16 residues. CDR3 bases: TGTGCCAGCAGCCTAAGCCCGGGACAGGGGGCGTACGAGCAGTACTTC. Its protein product is CASSLSPGQGAYEQYF.

This chain links TRBV7-6 with TRBJ2-7; 9 nucleotides line up with TRBD1. Germline V gene lookup returns CDR1 SGHVS and CDR2 FNYEAQ. CDR3 length: 15 residues. J was trimmed by 7 bases and V by 5 bases; bases with no gene match: 12. The CDR3 DNA reads TGTGCCAGCAGCCCAGCTACCGGGACAGGGTGGGAGCAGTACTTC. Its translation is CASSPATGTGWEQYF. Supplemented by reference TRBV7-6 and TRBJ2-7, the full variable domain reads GAGVSQSPRYKVTKRGQDVALRCDPISGHVSLYWYRQALGQGPEFLTYFNYEAQQDKSGLPNDRFSAERPEGSISTLTIQRTEQRDSAMYRCASSPATGTGWEQYFGPGTRLTVT.

The chain combines TRBV12-3 or TRBV12-4 with TRBJ1-4; 9 bases map to TRBD1. CDR3 length: 16 residues. With 3 bases clipped from V and 7 bases from J, the junction kept 9 bases outside the gene matches. CDR3 loop: CASSLGDRAWGEKLFF. CDR3 sequence (DNA): TGTGCCAGCAGTTTGGGGGACAGGGCGTGGGGTGAAAAACTGTTTTTT.

The rearrangement joins TRBV6-1 to TRBJ1-3; D call uncertain. The CDR3 has 14 residues. With 6 bases removed from V and 3 bases from J, the gap between germline ends came to 12 bases. Germline lookup yields CDR1 MNHNS and CDR2 SASEGT. The CDR3: CASREEGGGNTIYF. Written as DNA, the CDR3 is TGTGCCAGCAGAGAGGAGGGAGGTGGAAACACCATATATTTT.

This clonotype has just a few counts. This chain uses TRBV6-1 with TRBJ2-1; D gene uncertain. Per germline, CDR1 MNHNS and CDR2 SASEGT. Between the trimmed V and J ends, which lost 4 bases and 0 bases, there was a span of 13 bases. The CDR3 spans 16 residues. CDR3: CASSGSPAPSYNEQFF. The CDR3, as DNA: TGTGCCAGCAGTGGCAGCCCAGCCCCCTCCTACAATGAGCAGTTCTTC.

This clonotype was recorded a few times. The chain joins TRBV20-1 to TRBJ2-1; 11 nucleotides line up with TRBD2. Unmatched junction bases numbered 9, after V lost 2 bases and J lost 9 bases. The CDR3 has 15 amino acids. Germline V gene lookup returns CDR1 DFQATT and CDR2 SNEGSKA (reference sequence). The CDR3 DNA reads TGCAGTGCTAGACGACTAGCGGGAAGAGGGGCTGAGCAGTTCTTC. Residues: CSARRLAGRGAEQFF.

This rearrangement joins TRBV7-9 to TRBJ2-2, with a possible D match to TRBD1 (5 bases). The CDR3 length is 19 residues. V was pared by 0 bases and J by 1 base, with 18 bases between. The germline V gene has CDR1 SEHNR and CDR2 FQNEAQ (reference sequence). CDR3 sequence: CASSLATLVVDRNTGELFF. The CDR3 nucleotides read TGTGCCAGCAGCTTAGCCACCTTAGTGGTTGACAGGAACACCGGGGAGCTGTTTTTT.

The chain combines TRBV11-1 with TRBJ2-5; D gene uncertain. Looked up from germline, CDR1 is SGHAT and CDR2 is FQDESV (reference sequence). CDR3 length: 13 amino acids. The V and J ends lost 2 bases and 12 bases respectively, with 16 bases between them. This CDR3 reads CASSLSPPRDEYF. CDR3 DNA sequence: TGTGCCAGCAGCTTATCCCCTCCAAGAGACGAGTACTTC. The entire variable domain, with the rest obtained from reference TRBV11-1 and TRBJ2-5, is as follows: EAEVAQSPRYKITEKSQAVAFWCDPISGHATLYWYRQILGQGPELLVQFQDESVVDDSQLPKDRFSAERLKGVDSTLKIQPAELGDSAMYLCASSLSPPRDEYFGPGTRLLVL.

This rearrangement joins TRBV7-8 to TRBJ1-4, with 7 positions matching TRBD1. The V and J ends lost 4 bases and 7 bases, in that order; junction bases with no gene match: 6. The CDR3 consists of 14 residues. Germline V gives CDR1 SGHVS, CDR2 FQNEAQ. The DNA of the CDR3 is TGTGCCAGCAGCTCGGAGGCAGGGGGTGAAAAACTGTTTTTT. This sequence encodes CASSSEAGGEKLFF.

This chain links TRBV7-2 with TRBJ1-2; TRBD1 is a possible D gene (5 bases). V shed 0 bases and J shed 3 bases, with 14 bases lying between them. This CDR3 is built from 16 residues. Germline V CDR1 and CDR2: SGHTA, FQGNSA. The CDR3 coding sequence is TGTGCCAGCAGCTTAGCGTACGACTCAGGGCACTATGGCTACACCTTC. This sequence encodes CASSLAYDSGHYGYTF.

This chain connects TRBV6-1 to TRBJ2-5, with D maybe TRBD2 (5 bases). Trimming stripped 2 bases from V and 6 bases from J, with 10 bases between. The CDR3 spans 13 residues. CDR1 is MNHNS and CDR2 is SASEGT in the germline V gene. The CDR3 region has the DNA TGTGCCAGCAGTGAACCGGGGATCAAGACCCAGTACTTC. This sequence encodes CASSEPGIKTQYF.

The J gene is TRBJ2-3, the V gene TRBV7-2; 9 bases fit TRBD2. The CDR3 has 16 amino acids. The J segment lost 0 bases and the V segment lost 2 bases, leaving 3 bases of the junction unmatched. Germline assignment: CDR1 SGHTA and CDR2 FQGNSA. CDR3 coding DNA: TGTGCCAGCAGCTTACCGGGACTAGCTAGCACAGATACGCAGTATTTT. As protein: CASSLPGLASTDTQYF. The full variable domain, rest sourced from reference TRBV7-2 and TRBJ2-3, is GAGVSQSPSNKVTEKGKDVELRCDPISGHTALYWYRQSLGQGLEFLIYFQGNSAPDKSGLPSDRFSAERTGGSVSTLTIQRTQQEDSAVYLCASSLPGLASTDTQYFGPGTRLTVL.

V and J are TRBV6-1 and TRBJ1-4; 9 nucleotides line up with TRBD1. The CDR3 covers 14 residues. Trimming took 6 bases from V and 9 from J; bases not matched to a gene: 8. Germline CDR1 MNHNS, CDR2 SASEGT. CDR3: CASRVRGQGKKLFF. In nucleotides, the CDR3 is TGTGCCAGCAGGGTTAGGGGACAGGGAAAAAAACTGTTTTTT.

The chain is built from TRBV23-1 and TRBJ1-5, with D tentatively TRBD1 (5 bases). TRBV23-1 is an ORF; its function is uncertain. The CDR3 runs 17 residues. Trimming took off 3 bases at V and 5 bases at J, with 20 bases between the two ends. DNA of the CDR3: TGCGCCAGCAGTCATGTTCAGACCAACAGGAAATATCAGCCCCAGCATTTT. It specifies CASSHVQTNRKYQPQHF.

This clonotype was seen more than once but under ten times. This rearrangement joins TRBV7-2 to TRBJ2-3; no firm D call. The length of the CDR3 is 13 residues. Germline CDR1 reads SGHTA; CDR2 reads FQGNSA. Trimming took 5 bases from V and 4 from J, leaving 10 bases between them. CDR3: CASSLYNPDTQYF. The CDR3 bases are TGTGCCAGCAGCCTCTACAATCCAGATACGCAGTATTTT.

This rearrangement joins TRBV6-5 to TRBJ1-6; 10 positions agree with TRBD1. V lost 6 bases to trimming and J lost 14 bases; unmatched junction nucleotides: 10. The CDR3 has 14 amino acids. Germline values: CDR1 MNHEY, CDR2 SVGAGI. The CDR3 DNA reads as TGTGCCAGCAGCCGACAGGGGGCCAATAAGTCCCTCCACTTT. Its translation is CASSRQGANKSLHF.